A selection of T cell receptor beta chains follows, all from one sample in a study of lymphopenia after photon versus proton radiotherapy. Produced via immunoSEQ multiplex PCR; TCRdb's table is partial and in-frame only. The table has roughly 26,000 clones, roughly 82% seen once. This specimen consisted of peripheral blood, obtained from a patient treated with photon-based radiotherapy. The receptors were gathered from a man aged 40-55 years with gastric cancer. Both conserved end residues are part of each CDR3. The D gene is left open where the match is weak. Size is omitted from some rows. Given values are once, few, many or a class for expanded clones.

j_gene	abundance	d_gene	v_gene	CDR3aa	CDR3nt
TRBJ2-1	.	.	TRBV7-2	CASETAGNEQFF	TGTGCCAGCGAAACGGCAGGCAATGAGCAGTTCTTC
TRBJ1-6	.	.	TRBV5-8	CASSRPPTRGHNSPLHF	TGTGCCAGCAGCAGACCCCCGACCAGGGGACACAATTCACCCCTCCACTTT
TRBJ2-7	.	TRBD1	TRBV18	CASSRRQGDTEEQYF	TGTGCCAGCTCACGTCGACAGGGCGATACGGAGGAGCAGTACTTC
TRBJ2-3	.	.	TRBV7-2	CASSYLRSTDTQYF	TGTGCCAGCAGCTACCTGAGGAGCACAGATACGCAGTATTTT
TRBJ2-7	.	.	TRBV5-4	CASRLFPTYEQYF	TGTGCCAGCAGACTCTTCCCTACATACGAGCAGTACTTC
TRBJ1-5	.	.	TRBV30	CASGGPSRNQPQHF	TGTGCCTCTGGAGGTCCCAGCCGCAATCAGCCCCAGCATTTT
TRBJ1-4	.	.	TRBV7-9	CASSKTAEKLFF	TGTGCCAGCAGCAAGACAGCTGAAAAACTGTTTTTT
TRBJ1-1	.	.	TRBV5-1	CASSLESGNTEAFF	TGCGCCAGCAGCTTGGAATCGGGGAACACTGAAGCTTTCTTT
TRBJ2-7	.	.	TRBV11-2	CASSFEAAGYEQYF	TGTGCCAGCAGCTTCGAGGCCGCCGGATACGAGCAGTACTTC
TRBJ2-1	.	.	TRBV18	CASSPPNGGAFF	TGTGCCAGCTCACCACCGAACGGGGGTGCGTTCTTC
TRBJ2-3	once	TRBD2	TRBV9	CASSVMQTSGRYYTDTQYF	TGTGCCAGCAGCGTAATGCAGACTAGCGGGCGTTATTACACGGATACGCAGTATTTT
TRBJ1-2	.	TRBD1	TRBV6-5	CASSYSGDRGAVTF	TGTGCCAGCAGTTACTCTGGGGACAGGGGCGCAGTCACCTTC
TRBJ1-5	few	.	TRBV21-1	CASSSVKDRGDDSGNQPQHF	TGTGCCAGCAGCAGCGTAAAGGACAGGGGAGACGACAGCGGCAATCAGCCCCAGCATTTT
TRBJ1-3	.	TRBD1	TRBV6-6	CASSYPGQGARLGYF	TGTGCCAGCAGTTACCCGGGACAGGGGGCGCGGTTGGGGTATTTT
TRBJ1-6	few	TRBD1	TRBV19	CASTPGQGASPLHF	TGTGCCAGTACCCCTGGGCAGGGGGCCTCACCCCTCCACTTT
TRBJ1-5	.	.	TRBV6-5	CASRSEGLNQPQHF	TGTGCCAGCAGGAGCGAGGGTCTCAATCAGCCCCAGCATTTT
TRBJ2-6	.	TRBD1	TRBV9	CASSSGTASVGANVLTF	TGTGCCAGCAGCTCCGGGACAGCCTCTGTCGGGGCCAACGTCCTGACTTTC
TRBJ1-4	.	.	TRBV7-1	CASMAGNEKLFF	TGTGCCAGCATGGCGGGGAATGAAAAACTGTTTTTT
TRBJ1-1	.	TRBD1	TRBV7-2	CASSPRGDRVAEAFF	TGTGCCAGCAGCCCTAGGGGGGACAGGGTGGCTGAAGCTTTCTTT
TRBJ1-3	.	.	TRBV20-1	CSALQGNTIYF	TGCAGTGCTCTTCAAGGGAACACCATATATTTT
TRBJ2-3	.	.	TRBV5-1	CASSSQGSATDTQYF	TGCGCCAGCAGCAGCCAAGGTTCGGCAACTGATACGCAGTATTTT
TRBJ2-3	.	.	TRBV7-2	CASSEFRDTQYF	TGTGCCAGCAGCGAATTTAGGGATACGCAGTATTTT
TRBJ1-2	.	.	TRBV25-1	CASSESRLGGRAVGYTF	TGTGCCAGCAGTGAATCTCGGCTCGGGGGAAGGGCTGTAGGCTACACCTTC
TRBJ2-2	.	.	TRBV4-1	CASSRSVTQNTGELFF	TGCGCCAGCAGCCGGAGCGTGACACAGAACACCGGGGAGCTGTTTTTT
TRBJ2-7	.	.	TRBV11-2	CASSYSLGSGIPYEQYF	TGTGCCAGCAGTTACAGCTTAGGTTCGGGCATCCCCTACGAGCAGTACTTC
TRBJ1-5	.	TRBD1	TRBV25-1	CASSTTGGNQPQHF	TGTGCCAGCAGTACGACAGGGGGCAATCAGCCCCAGCATTTT
TRBJ2-5	.	.	TRBV4-3	CASSQVSGQETQYF	TGCGCCAGCAGCCAAGTGTCGGGACAAGAGACCCAGTACTTC
TRBJ1-1	once	TRBD1	TRBV29-1	CSVIDRGLDTEAFF	TGCAGCGTCATAGACAGGGGTTTGGACACTGAAGCTTTCTTT
TRBJ1-3	.	.	TRBV5-6	CASSQKWRPGNTIYF	TGTGCCAGCAGCCAAAAATGGCGCCCTGGAAACACCATATATTTT
TRBJ1-1	once	TRBD1	TRBV6-6	CASTLTGGTEAFF	TGTGCCAGCACCCTTACAGGGGGCACTGAAGCTTTCTTT
TRBJ1-1	once	TRBD1	TRBV13	CASSPWPGGQNTEAFF	TGTGCCAGCAGCCCGTGGCCAGGGGGACAGAACACTGAAGCTTTCTTT
TRBJ1-1	.	.	TRBV18	CASSPAGTEAFF	TGTGCCAGCTCCCCGGCCGGGACTGAAGCTTTCTTT
TRBJ2-7	few	.	TRBV6-6	CASSSSAGSSYEQYF	TGTGCCAGCAGTTCGTCGGCGGGGAGCTCCTACGAGCAGTACTTC
TRBJ2-5	.	.	TRBV15	CATSRVRTEGETQYF	TGTGCCACCAGCAGAGTACGGACAGAGGGAGAGACCCAGTACTTC
TRBJ1-2	few	.	TRBV10-1	CASSEVQGGGYTF	TGCGCCAGCAGTGAGGTGCAGGGAGGCGGCTACACCTTC
TRBJ1-4	.	.	TRBV18	CASSPPDTQGEKLFF	TGTGCCAGCTCACCACCGGACACCCAGGGGGAAAAACTGTTTTTT
TRBJ1-5	.	.	TRBV7-8	CASSRQTGQNQPQHF	TGTGCCAGCAGTCGTCAGACGGGGCAGAATCAGCCCCAGCATTTT
TRBJ1-1	.	.	TRBV6-5	CASSFGRWGEAFF	TGTGCCAGCAGTTTTGGAAGGTGGGGGGAAGCTTTCTTT
TRBJ2-3	.	.	TRBV4-3	CASTPGVGIADTQYF	TGCGCCAGCACCCCGGGGGTGGGGATCGCAGATACGCAGTATTTT
TRBJ1-4	.	TRBD1	TRBV14	CASSQGQGREKLFF	TGTGCCAGCAGCCAAGGACAGGGTCGGGAAAAACTGTTTTTT
TRBJ1-2	.	TRBD1	TRBV18	CASSPSQGSLGYTF	TGTGCCAGCTCACCCTCACAGGGGAGCCTTGGCTACACCTTC
TRBJ2-5	.	.	TRBV9	CASSLSDGRQETQYF	TGTGCCAGCAGTCTCTCGGACGGACGTCAAGAGACCCAGTACTTC
TRBJ2-7	.	TRBD1	TRBV9	CASSPTGQGEERQYF	TGTGCCAGCAGCCCGACGGGACAGGGTGAGGAAAGGCAGTACTTC
TRBJ1-3	.	TRBD1	TRBV7-2	CASSPRTGRNTIYF	TGTGCCAGCAGCCCAAGGACAGGGAGGAACACCATATATTTT
TRBJ1-6	few	.	TRBV4-1	CASSRRGDRGGSPLHF	TGCGCCAGCAGCCGGCGAGGGGATCGAGGTGGATCACCCCTCCACTTT
TRBJ2-7	few	.	TRBV21-1	CASRTRRPYEQYF	TGTGCCAGCAGGACCCGCCGGCCTTACGAGCAGTACTTC
TRBJ2-2	.	.	TRBV19	CASGSQNTGELFF	TGTGCCAGTGGCTCACAGAACACCGGGGAGCTGTTTTTT
TRBJ2-7	.	.	TRBV18	CASSPFDSPEQYF	TGTGCCAGCTCACCCTTCGACTCCCCCGAGCAGTACTTC
TRBJ1-6	.	.	TRBV11-3	CASSFDQAGDPLQF	TGTGCCAGCAGCTTTGACCAGGCCGGGGATCCCCTCCAGTTT
TRBJ1-5	.	.	TRBV5-5	CASSLVPAGQPQHF	TGTGCCAGCAGCTTGGTTCCGGCAGGTCAGCCCCAGCATTTT
TRBJ1-1	.	.	TRBV19	CASSLRGNTEAFF	TGTGCCAGTAGTTTGAGAGGGAACACTGAAGCTTTCTTT
TRBJ1-4	.	TRBD1	TRBV14	CASSQPGQLNEKLFF	TGTGCCAGCAGCCAACCGGGACAGTTAAATGAAAAACTGTTTTTT
TRBJ1-2	.	.	TRBV19	CASSRDLNIGYTF	TGTGCCAGTAGTAGGGATTTAAACATCGGCTACACCTTC
TRBJ2-3	.	.	TRBV20-1	CSGDVEDTQYF	TGCAGTGGGGACGTGGAAGATACGCAGTATTTT
TRBJ1-1	once	.	TRBV27	CASGKTDGGETFF	TGTGCCAGCGGAAAAACTGACGGCGGGGAGACTTTCTTT
TRBJ2-2	.	.	TRBV30	CAWSWPGVGELFF	TGTGCCTGGAGTTGGCCGGGAGTCGGGGAGCTGTTTTTT